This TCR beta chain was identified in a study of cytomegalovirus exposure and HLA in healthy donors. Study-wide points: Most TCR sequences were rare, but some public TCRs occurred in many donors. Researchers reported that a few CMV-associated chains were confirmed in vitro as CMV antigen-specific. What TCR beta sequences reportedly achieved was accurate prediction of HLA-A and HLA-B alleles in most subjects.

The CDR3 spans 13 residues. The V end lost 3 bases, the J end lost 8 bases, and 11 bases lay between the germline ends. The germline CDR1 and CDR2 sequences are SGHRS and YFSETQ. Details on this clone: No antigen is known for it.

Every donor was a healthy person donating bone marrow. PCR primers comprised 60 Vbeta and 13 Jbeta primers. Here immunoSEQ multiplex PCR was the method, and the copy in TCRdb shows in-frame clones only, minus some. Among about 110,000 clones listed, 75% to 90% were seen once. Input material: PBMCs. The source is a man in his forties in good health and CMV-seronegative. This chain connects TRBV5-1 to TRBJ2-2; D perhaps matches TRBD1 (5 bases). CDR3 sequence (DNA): TGCGCCAGCAGCTCCTTAGGGGCTGGGGAGCTGTTTTTT. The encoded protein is CASSSLGAGELFF.